Listed below are T cell receptor beta chains from one sample, sequenced in a study of T cells in Graves' hyperthyroidism and ophthalmopathy. TCRdb redid the calling of the multiplex PCR reads with MiXCR, one entry per CDR3 protein. Among a few hundred thousand distinct CDR3 sequences, about 45% were seen once, and the ten largest hold around 47%. Material for sequencing was peripheral blood or thyroid tissue (not recorded which). These receptors originate from an adult woman with Graves' disease, either hyperthyroidism or ophthalmopathy (not recorded which). Both conserved end residues are part of each CDR3. Each record gives: V gene, J gene, D gene, clone size, CDR3 DNA, CDR3 protein. D genes are given only for firm matches. For some rows the clone size is stated as once, few or many, or as a class when expanded; others skip it.

V: TRBV10-3
J: TRBJ2-7
D: -
size: -
DNA: TGTGCCATCAGCTCTGGGGTCGTCGAGCAGTACTTC
CDR3: CAISSGVVEQYF

V: TRBV30
J: TRBJ2-7
D: TRBD1
size: -
DNA: TGTGCCTGGAGTTTAGACAGGGCCGAGCAGTACTTC
CDR3: CAWSLDRAEQYF

V: TRBV20-1
J: TRBJ2-5
D: -
size: many
DNA: TGCAGTGCTAGAGATTCACGACTAGTTATGGAGACCCAGTACTTC
CDR3: CSARDSRLVMETQYF

V: TRBV6-2/TRBV6-3
J: TRBJ2-5
D: TRBD2
size: many
DNA: TGTGCCAGCAGTCTACTAGCGTTGCAAGAGACCCAGTACTTC
CDR3: CASSLLALQETQYF

V: TRBV2
J: TRBJ1-1
D: -
size: many
DNA: TGTGCCAGCAGTGAACAGGGAATCTTTAACACTGAAGCTTTCTTT
CDR3: CASSEQGIFNTEAFF

V: TRBV5-4
J: TRBJ1-2
D: TRBD1
size: few
DNA: TGTGCCAGCAGTCGGGGACAGGATCTTGGCTACACCTTC
CDR3: CASSRGQDLGYTF

V: TRBV10-3
J: TRBJ1-1
D: -
size: many
DNA: TGTGCCATCGGCGACAGAGAGAACACTGAAGCTTTCTTT
CDR3: CAIGDRENTEAFF

V: TRBV28
J: TRBJ1-4
D: -
size: -
DNA: TGTGCCAGCAGTTTAAGTGGGGGCACTAATGAAAAACTGTTTTTT
CDR3: CASSLSGGTNEKLFF

V: TRBV5-1
J: TRBJ2-5
D: TRBD2
size: -
DNA: TGCGCCAGCAGCAAAACCGCGGGGGGCCAAGAGACCCAGTACTTC
CDR3: CASSKTAGGQETQYF

V: TRBV7-8
J: TRBJ1-5
D: -
size: -
DNA: TGTGCCAGCAGCTTAGGTACCTGGGGGGGGGCTCAGCCCCAGCATTTT
CDR3: CASSLGTWGGAQPQHF

V: TRBV2
J: TRBJ1-5
D: -
size: -
DNA: TGTGCCAGCAGTGAAGCGCGAGGGTTTGGCGATCAGCCCCAGCATTTT
CDR3: CASSEARGFGDQPQHF

V: TRBV2
J: TRBJ2-7
D: TRBD1
size: -
DNA: TGTGCCGGCCGGGACAGGGGTTCGTTTACCTACGAGCAGTACTTC
CDR3: CAGRDRGSFTYEQYF

V: TRBV15
J: TRBJ1-5
D: -
size: many
DNA: TGTGCCACCAGCAGACAGGAGGACAGAGGAAATCAGCCCCAGCATTTT
CDR3: CATSRQEDRGNQPQHF

V: TRBV10-3
J: TRBJ2-2
D: -
size: many
DNA: TGTGCCATAAAACTCGACGCTGACGGGGAGCTGTTTTTT
CDR3: CAIKLDADGELFF

V: TRBV29-1
J: TRBJ2-2
D: -
size: -
DNA: TGCAGCGTTAGCTGGGCAAACACCGGGGAGCTGTTTTTT
CDR3: CSVSWANTGELFF

V: TRBV7-8
J: TRBJ1-2
D: TRBD1
size: -
DNA: TGTGCCAGCAGCCCTAGAACGGCCGGGACAGAGGTGGGCTACACCTTC
CDR3: CASSPRTAGTEVGYTF

V: TRBV2
J: TRBJ1-1
D: -
size: -
DNA: TGTGCCAGCAGTGATGGGGTAGGAGGGACTGAAGCTTTCTTT
CDR3: CASSDGVGGTEAFF

V: TRBV5-4
J: TRBJ2-7
D: -
size: -
DNA: TGTGCCAGCAGCTCCTTCGAGGTCTACGAGCAGTACTTC
CDR3: CASSSFEVYEQYF

V: TRBV9
J: TRBJ2-5
D: -
size: -
DNA: TGTGCCAGCAGCGTCCCCGACAACCAAGAGACCCAGTACTTC
CDR3: CASSVPDNQETQYF

V: TRBV29-1
J: TRBJ2-5
D: TRBD2
size: many
DNA: TGCAGCGTTGAACTAGCGGGAGGGATAGGGGAGACCCAGTACTTC
CDR3: CSVELAGGIGETQYF

V: TRBV7-3
J: TRBJ1-1
D: -
size: many
DNA: TGTGCCAGCAGCTTAGAGGGGGGTCGGAACACTGAAGCTTTCTTT
CDR3: CASSLEGGRNTEAFF

V: TRBV10-3
J: TRBJ1-1
D: -
size: -
DNA: TGTGCCATCCGACCGGGTTTGAACACTGAAGCTTTCTTT
CDR3: CAIRPGLNTEAFF

V: TRBV7-9
J: TRBJ1-5
D: -
size: -
DNA: TGTGCCAGCAGCCCCCGGGGTAGCGGGATCGAGCATTTT
CDR3: CASSPRGSGIEHF

V: TRBV12-3/TRBV12-4
J: TRBJ1-5
D: -
size: -
DNA: TGTGCCAGCAGACCAGCGGGGGGGGCTCGGAATCAGCCCGAGCATTTT
CDR3: CASRPAGGARNQPEHF

V: TRBV10-3
J: TRBJ2-7
D: -
size: -
DNA: TGTGCCTCCGCCTGGTTTGGAGACTACGAGCAGTACTTC
CDR3: CASAWFGDYEQYF